The sequence of this T cell receptor beta chain was determined in a study of blood T cell repertoires in COVID-19. Across the whole study: T cells, B-cell-depleted T cells, or PBMCs provided the cDNA or gDNA that served as material.

Everyone who took part was roughly 18 to 100 years old, and they came from about two dozen US areas. Membership in each cohort depended on participant-reported clinical history. This clone was picked up one time. In germline, CDR1 is MNHEY, CDR2 SVGAGI. The length of the CDR3 is 14 residues. Trimming took off 3 bases at V and 0 bases at J, with 8 bases between the two ends. As originally analysed: Reference gene primers were amplified, and this amplification served to estimate nucleated cell counts. The repertoire was sequenced with immunoSEQ multiplex PCR; TCRdb's copy has only in-frame clones and lacks some. That table furnishes V, J and clone size, whereas the DNA furnished D and trimming. This table has some 300,000 clones, more than 85% appearing once.

The V call is TRBV6-5, the J call TRBJ1-1; no reliable D call. Sequenced: PBMCs or T cells enriched from blood (not recorded which). The source of this sequence is a woman in her 30s who had recovered from COVID-19. Here the CDR3 reads CASSYRLMNTEAFF. The CDR3 region has the DNA TGTGCCAGCAGTTATCGCCTAATGAACACTGAAGCTTTCTTT.